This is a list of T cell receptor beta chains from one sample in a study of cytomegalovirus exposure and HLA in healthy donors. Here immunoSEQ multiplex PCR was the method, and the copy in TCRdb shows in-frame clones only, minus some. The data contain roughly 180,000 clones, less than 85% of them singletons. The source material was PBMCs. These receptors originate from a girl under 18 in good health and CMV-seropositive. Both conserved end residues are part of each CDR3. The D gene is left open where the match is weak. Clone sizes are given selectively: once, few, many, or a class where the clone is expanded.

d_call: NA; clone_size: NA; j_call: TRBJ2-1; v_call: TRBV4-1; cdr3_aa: CASSQVSVNEQFF; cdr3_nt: TGCGCCAGCAGCCAAGTGTCTGTCAATGAGCAGTTCTTC
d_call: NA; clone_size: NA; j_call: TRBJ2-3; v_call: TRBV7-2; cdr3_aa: CASSLAGVGADTQYF; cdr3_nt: TGTGCCAGCAGCTTAGCAGGGGTGGGTGCAGATACGCAGTATTTT
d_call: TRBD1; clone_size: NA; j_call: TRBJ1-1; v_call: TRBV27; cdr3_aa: CASSPDRGQTEAFF; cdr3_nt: TGTGCCAGCAGCCCAGACAGGGGGCAAACTGAAGCTTTCTTT
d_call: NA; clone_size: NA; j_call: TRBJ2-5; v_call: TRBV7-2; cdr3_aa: CASSLGGQETQYF; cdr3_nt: TGTGCCAGCAGCTTAGGCGGTCAAGAGACCCAGTACTTC
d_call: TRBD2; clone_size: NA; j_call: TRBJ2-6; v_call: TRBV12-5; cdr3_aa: CASGLVRTSGGYLSGANVLTF; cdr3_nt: TGTGCTAGTGGTTTGGTACGGACTAGCGGGGGCTACCTCTCTGGGGCCAACGTCCTGACTTTC
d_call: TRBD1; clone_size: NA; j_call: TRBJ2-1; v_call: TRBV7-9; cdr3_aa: CASSSGPMTGGNEQFF; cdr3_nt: TGTGCCAGCAGCTCCGGGCCGATGACAGGGGGCAATGAGCAGTTCTTC
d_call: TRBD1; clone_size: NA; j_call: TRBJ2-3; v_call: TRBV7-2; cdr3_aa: CASSLRTGPDTQYF; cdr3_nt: TGTGCCAGCAGCTTACGGACAGGTCCAGATACGCAGTATTTT
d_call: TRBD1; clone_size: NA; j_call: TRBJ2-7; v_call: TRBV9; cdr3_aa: CASSRQGDSSYEQYF; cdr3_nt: TGTGCCAGCAGCCGGCAAGGGGACAGCTCCTACGAGCAGTACTTC
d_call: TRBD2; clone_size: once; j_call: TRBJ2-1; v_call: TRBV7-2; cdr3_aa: CASSLISGGGEQFF; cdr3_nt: TGTGCCAGCAGCTTAATCAGCGGGGGCGGTGAGCAGTTCTTC
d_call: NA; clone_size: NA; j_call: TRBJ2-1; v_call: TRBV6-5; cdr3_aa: CASTPRGAVLGEQFF; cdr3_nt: TGTGCCAGCACCCCACGGGGAGCAGTCCTAGGGGAGCAGTTCTTC
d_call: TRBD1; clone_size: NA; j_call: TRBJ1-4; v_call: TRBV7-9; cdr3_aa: CASSRGTGFDKLFF; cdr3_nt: TGTGCCAGCAGCCGCGGGACAGGGTTCGACAAACTGTTTTTT
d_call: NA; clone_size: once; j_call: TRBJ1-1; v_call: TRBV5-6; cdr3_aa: CASRFGGTEAFF; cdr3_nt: TGTGCCAGCAGATTTGGAGGGACTGAAGCTTTCTTT
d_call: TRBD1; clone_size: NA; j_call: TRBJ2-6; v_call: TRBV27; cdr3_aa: CASRTGLAGANVLTF; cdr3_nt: TGTGCCAGCAGGACAGGGCTCGCTGGGGCCAACGTCCTGACTTTC
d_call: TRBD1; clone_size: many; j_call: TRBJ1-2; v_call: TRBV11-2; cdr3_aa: CASSLGTGHGYTF; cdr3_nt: TGTGCCAGCAGCTTAGGGACAGGCCATGGCTACACCTTC
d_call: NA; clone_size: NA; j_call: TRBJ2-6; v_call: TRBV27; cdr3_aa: CASRSPSSGANVLTF; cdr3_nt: TGTGCCAGCAGAAGCCCGAGCTCTGGGGCCAACGTCCTGACTTTC
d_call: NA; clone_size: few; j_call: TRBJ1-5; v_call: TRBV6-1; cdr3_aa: CASIPTGRSNQPQHF; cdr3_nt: TGTGCCAGCATTCCCACGGGGAGATCCAATCAGCCCCAGCATTTT
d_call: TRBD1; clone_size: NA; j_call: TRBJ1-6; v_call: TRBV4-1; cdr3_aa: CASSRRTGESGHF; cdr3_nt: TGCGCCAGCAGCCGACGAACAGGGGAGTCGGGCCACTTT
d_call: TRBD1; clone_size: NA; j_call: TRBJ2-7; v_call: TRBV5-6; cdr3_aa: CASSSGTGGGLWKYF; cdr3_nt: TGTGCCAGCAGCTCCGGGACAGGGGGTGGTTTGTGGAAGTACTTC
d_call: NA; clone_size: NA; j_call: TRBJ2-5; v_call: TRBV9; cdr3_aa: CASAGTPLFQETQYF; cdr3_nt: TGTGCCAGCGCCGGGACTCCCCTATTCCAAGAGACCCAGTACTTC
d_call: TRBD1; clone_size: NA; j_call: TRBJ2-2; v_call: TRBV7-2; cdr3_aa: CASSFLSGTAGGELFF; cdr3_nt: TGTGCCAGCAGCTTCCTATCCGGGACAGCCGGCGGGGAGCTGTTTTTT
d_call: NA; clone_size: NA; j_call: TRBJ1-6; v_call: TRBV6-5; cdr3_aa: CASRDTLGVSPLHF; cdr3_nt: TGTGCCAGCAGGGACACATTAGGGGTCTCACCCCTCCACTTT
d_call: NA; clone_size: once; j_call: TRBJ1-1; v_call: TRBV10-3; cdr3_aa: CAIKRGLETEAFF; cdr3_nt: TGTGCCATCAAAAGGGGTCTAGAAACTGAAGCTTTCTTT
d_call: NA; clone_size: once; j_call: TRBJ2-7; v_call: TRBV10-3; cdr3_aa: CAIGQTYEQYF; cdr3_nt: TGTGCCATCGGACAGACCTACGAGCAGTACTTC
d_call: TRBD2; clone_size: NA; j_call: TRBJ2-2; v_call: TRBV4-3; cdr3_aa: CASSQEELAGNTGELFF; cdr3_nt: TGCGCCAGCAGCCAAGAGGAACTAGCGGGGAACACCGGGGAGCTGTTTTTT
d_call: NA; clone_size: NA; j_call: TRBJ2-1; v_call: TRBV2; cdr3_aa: CASGRGSNEQFF; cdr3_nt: TGTGCCAGCGGCAGGGGCTCCAATGAGCAGTTCTTC
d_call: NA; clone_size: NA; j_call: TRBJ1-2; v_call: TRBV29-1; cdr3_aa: CHAGGAEGYTF; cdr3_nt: TGTCACGCGGGGGGCGCGGAGGGCTACACCTTC
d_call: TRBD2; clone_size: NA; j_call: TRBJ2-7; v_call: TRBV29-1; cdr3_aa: CSVVLAGREQYF; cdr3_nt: TGCAGCGTTGTGCTAGCGGGGCGAGAGCAGTACTTC
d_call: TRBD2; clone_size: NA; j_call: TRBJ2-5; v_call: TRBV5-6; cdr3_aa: CASSPGLAAQETQYF; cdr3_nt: TGTGCCAGCAGCCCAGGACTAGCGGCACAAGAGACCCAGTACTTC
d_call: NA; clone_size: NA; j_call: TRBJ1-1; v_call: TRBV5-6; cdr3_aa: CASGDRSNTEAFF; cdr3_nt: TGTGCCAGCGGAGACAGATCAAACACTGAAGCTTTCTTT
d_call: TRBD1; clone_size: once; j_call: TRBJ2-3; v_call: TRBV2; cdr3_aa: CASSRQGGYTDTQYF; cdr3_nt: TGTGCCAGCAGCCGACAGGGGGGTTACACAGATACGCAGTATTTT
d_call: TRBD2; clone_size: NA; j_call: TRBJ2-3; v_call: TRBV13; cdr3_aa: CAGSAQGLAGSTDTQYF; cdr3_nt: TGTGCCGGCAGCGCTCAAGGACTAGCGGGGAGTACAGATACGCAGTATTTT
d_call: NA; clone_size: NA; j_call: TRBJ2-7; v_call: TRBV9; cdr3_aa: CASSVGWDWGEQYF; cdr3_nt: TGTGCCAGCAGCGTAGGTTGGGACTGGGGGGAGCAGTACTTC
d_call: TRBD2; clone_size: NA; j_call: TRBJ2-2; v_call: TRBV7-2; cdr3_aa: CASSLLAGPNTGELFF; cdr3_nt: TGTGCCAGCAGCTTATTAGCGGGGCCGAACACCGGGGAGCTGTTTTTT
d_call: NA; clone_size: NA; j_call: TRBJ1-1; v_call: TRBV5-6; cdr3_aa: CASSRGGSTEAFF; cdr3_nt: TGTGCCAGCAGTAGAGGCGGGAGCACTGAAGCTTTCTTT
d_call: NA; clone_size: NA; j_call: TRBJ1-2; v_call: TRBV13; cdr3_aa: CASLGGRGGYTF; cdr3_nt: TGTGCCAGCCTAGGGGGTAGGGGTGGCTACACCTTC
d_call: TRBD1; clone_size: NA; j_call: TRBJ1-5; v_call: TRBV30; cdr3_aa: CAWSSQGTQPQHF; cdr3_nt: TGTGCCTGGAGCTCACAGGGGACTCAGCCCCAGCATTTT
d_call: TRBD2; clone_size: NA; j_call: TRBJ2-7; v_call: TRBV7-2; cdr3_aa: CASSLSGAAYEQYF; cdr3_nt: TGTGCCAGCAGCCTCAGCGGGGCCGCCTACGAGCAGTACTTC
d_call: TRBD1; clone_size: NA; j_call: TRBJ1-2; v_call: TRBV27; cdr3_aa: CASSPRQGTNYGYTF; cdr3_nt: TGTGCCAGCAGTCCGCGACAGGGAACTAACTATGGCTACACCTTC
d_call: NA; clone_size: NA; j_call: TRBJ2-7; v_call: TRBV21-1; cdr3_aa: CASSPIAGTEHSYEQYF; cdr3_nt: TGTGCCAGCAGCCCCATAGCGGGGACAGAGCATTCCTACGAGCAGTACTTC
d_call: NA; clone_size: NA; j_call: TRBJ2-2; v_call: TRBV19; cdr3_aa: CASFARLTGELFF; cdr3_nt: TGTGCCAGTTTTGCGAGGCTAACCGGGGAGCTGTTTTTT
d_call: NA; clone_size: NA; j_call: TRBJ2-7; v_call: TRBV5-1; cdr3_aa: CASSLASQGSAYEQYF; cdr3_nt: TGCGCCAGCAGCTTGGCCAGCCAGGGAAGCGCCTACGAGCAGTACTTC
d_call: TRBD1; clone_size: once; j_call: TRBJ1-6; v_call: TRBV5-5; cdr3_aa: CASSLLYRGSSYNSPLHF; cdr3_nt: TGTGCCAGCAGCTTACTTTACAGGGGGAGCTCCTATAATTCACCCCTCCACTTT
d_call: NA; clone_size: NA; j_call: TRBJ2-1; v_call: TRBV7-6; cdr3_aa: CASSPGGHSYNEQFF; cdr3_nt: TGTGCCAGCAGTCCCGGGGGGCACTCCTACAATGAGCAGTTCTTC
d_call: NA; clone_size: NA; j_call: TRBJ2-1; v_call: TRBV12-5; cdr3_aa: CASGVGGSYNEQFF; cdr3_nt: TGTGCTAGTGGGGTCGGGGGCTCCTACAATGAGCAGTTCTTC
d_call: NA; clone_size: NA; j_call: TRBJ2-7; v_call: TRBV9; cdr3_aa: CASSQGPRGEQYF; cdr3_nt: TGTGCCAGCAGCCAAGGGCCCCGAGGGGAGCAGTACTTC
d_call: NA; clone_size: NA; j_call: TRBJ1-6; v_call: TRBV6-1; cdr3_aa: CASSEDPNSPLHF; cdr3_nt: TGTGCCAGCAGTGAAGATCCGAATTCACCCCTCCACTTT
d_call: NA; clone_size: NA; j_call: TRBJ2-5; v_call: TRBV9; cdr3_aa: CASSPGELQETQYF; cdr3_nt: TGTGCCAGCAGCCCGGGTGAACTCCAAGAGACCCAGTACTTC
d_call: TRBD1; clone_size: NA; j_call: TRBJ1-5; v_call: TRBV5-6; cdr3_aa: CASSFRDRAGNQPQHF; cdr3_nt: TGTGCCAGCAGTTTCCGGGACAGGGCCGGCAATCAGCCCCAGCATTTT